This TCR beta chain emerged from a study of T-cell memory formation after mild COVID-19. TCRdb reprocessed the 5' RACE reads via MiXCR and lists one record per CDR3 protein. The sample has about 540,000 distinct CDR3 sequences, about 20% seen once. This clonotype came up a few times. V was clipped by 3 bases and J by 0 bases; unmatched bases: 10. This CDR3 contains 19 residues. Germline V gives CDR1 SGHRS, CDR2 YFSETQ. The source of this sequence is an adult woman who had mild COVID-19 (a few samples of this study predate the infection). Cell type and time point are not known. Material: PBMCs or a T cell subset sorted from them (not recorded which). J is TRBJ2-6 and V is TRBV5-1; the match to TRBD1 covers 9 bases. The CDR3 loop is CASSYRWTGAGSGANVLTF. DNA of the CDR3: TGCGCCAGCAGCTACCGATGGACAGGGGCCGGCTCTGGGGCCAACGTCCTGACTTTC.